The source of this T cell receptor beta chain is a study of shared clonotypes between healthy human individuals. The V gene end was trimmed by 4 bases and the J gene end by 1 base; junction bases not matched to a gene: 13. Germline CDR1 is SGHAT and CDR2 is FQNNGV. The CDR3 covers 17 residues. Profiled with immunoSEQ multiplex PCR; TCRdb holds only in-frame clones, not every one. This repertoire shows some 2,000,000 clones, roughly 94% found once; its top ten account for roughly 0.13%. The sequence was obtained from a man younger than 30 in good health. Sequencing used naive CD4+ T cells sorted from blood. Subset denoted: CD45RA+ positively selected. V and J are TRBV11-2 and TRBJ2-7; 7 bases map to TRBD2. CDR3: CASSSLIFQRGSYEQYF. CDR3 in DNA: TGTGCCAGCAGCTCCCTAATTTTTCAGCGGGGTTCCTACGAGCAGTACTTC.